The rows below give T cell receptor beta chains drawn from one sample of a study of OX40 agonist ivuxolimab in advanced cancers. Generated by immunoSEQ multiplex PCR, the TCRdb table keeps only in-frame clones and is missing some. This sample has about 68,000 clones, with approximately 91% found just once. This specimen was CD4+ or CD8+ T cells sorted from blood, taken in a trial of the OX40 agonist ivuxolimab. These receptors were taken from an adult with an advanced solid tumor such as melanoma, head and neck, liver or kidney cancer. CDR3s include the opening cysteine and the closing phenylalanine or tryptophan. Fields, in order: clone size, J gene, D gene, V gene, CDR3 protein, CDR3 DNA. The D gene is left open where the match is weak. The size field is filled for only some rows; it gives once, few, many or a size class.

-,TRBJ2-5,-,TRBV5-1,CASSLADRYALGQETQYF,TGCGCCAGCAGCTTGGCCGACAGGTACGCTCTGGGCCAAGAGACCCAGTACTTC
-,TRBJ2-4,-,TRBV7-9,CASSPGMGGGSIQYF,TGTGCCAGCAGCCCAGGGATGGGAGGAGGAAGCATTCAGTACTTC
-,TRBJ1-1,-,TRBV10-3,CAISESLGQKRVAFF,TGTGCCATCAGTGAGTCTCTCGGGCAAAAAAGGGTGGCTTTCTTT
-,TRBJ2-7,-,TRBV28,CASSLEPGHYEQYF,TGTGCCAGCAGTTTGGAGCCGGGGCACTACGAGCAGTACTTC
-,TRBJ2-5,-,TRBV12-5,CASGLVPETQYF,TGTGCTAGTGGTTTGGTACCAGAGACCCAGTACTTC
-,TRBJ2-5,TRBD1,TRBV5-4,CASSPPGQGSETQYF,TGTGCCAGCAGCCCACCCGGACAGGGATCAGAGACCCAGTACTTC
-,TRBJ2-7,TRBD1,TRBV7-3,CASSLRDRYEQYF,TGTGCCAGCAGCTTACGGGACAGGTACGAGCAGTACTTC
-,TRBJ2-1,-,TRBV18,CASSVSGDAYNEQFF,TGTGCCAGCTCCGTTTCGGGAGACGCCTACAATGAGCAGTTCTTC
-,TRBJ1-5,TRBD1,TRBV5-6,CASSYRDRGNQPQHF,TGTGCCAGCAGCTACCGGGACAGGGGTAATCAGCCCCAGCATTTT
-,TRBJ2-3,TRBD1,TRBV18,CASSPGTGGSDTQYF,TGTGCCAGCTCACCAGGGACAGGGGGCTCAGATACGCAGTATTTT
-,TRBJ2-7,-,TRBV19,CASSMSVWVVGEQYF,TGTGCCAGTAGTATGTCGGTCTGGGTAGTTGGGGAGCAGTACTTC
-,TRBJ2-5,-,TRBV21-1,CASSLFGPLAASTQYF,TGTGCCAGCAGCCTCTTCGGCCCCCTAGCGGCCTCGACCCAGTACTTC
once,TRBJ1-2,TRBD1,TRBV11-2,CASSLDFRNRGGYTF,TGTGCCAGCAGCTTAGATTTCAGGAACAGGGGTGGCTACACCTTC
-,TRBJ2-1,-,TRBV4-2,CASSQDSQRGYNEQFF,TGTGCCAGCAGCCAAGATTCCCAGAGAGGTTACAATGAGCAGTTCTTC
-,TRBJ2-1,TRBD2,TRBV18,CASSPPSGANNEQFF,TGTGCCAGCTCACCACCGAGCGGGGCTAACAATGAGCAGTTCTTC
once,TRBJ2-5,TRBD2,TRBV6-5,CASSYTGGETQYF,TGTGCCAGCAGTTACACCGGGGGGGAGACCCAGTACTTC
-,TRBJ2-2,TRBD2,TRBV25-1,CASSTFLAGEGGELFF,TGTGCCAGCAGTACTTTCCTAGCGGGAGAAGGCGGGGAGCTGTTTTTT
-,TRBJ2-5,-,TRBV7-9,CASSPETRAYQETQYF,TGTGCCAGCAGCCCAGAGACTAGGGCGTACCAAGAGACCCAGTACTTC
-,TRBJ2-1,TRBD2,TRBV10-1,CASSESRGSSYNEQFF,TGCGCCAGCAGTGAGTCGCGGGGGAGCTCCTACAATGAGCAGTTCTTC
-,TRBJ2-7,-,TRBV15,CATSSAGYGSYEQYF,TGTGCCACCAGCAGTGCAGGCTACGGCTCCTACGAGCAGTACTTC
-,TRBJ1-5,-,TRBV28,CAARDPSNQPQHF,TGTGCCGCTAGGGACCCTAGCAATCAGCCCCAGCATTTT
-,TRBJ2-6,-,TRBV4-1,CASSLKRASGANVLTF,TGCGCCAGCAGCCTTAAACGCGCCTCTGGGGCCAACGTCCTGACTTTC
-,TRBJ2-1,-,TRBV9,CASSSGPWDEQFF,TGTGCCAGCAGCTCCGGGCCATGGGATGAGCAGTTCTTC
-,TRBJ1-1,TRBD1,TRBV7-6,CASSSGGTEAFF,TGTGCCAGCAGCTCAGGGGGTACTGAAGCTTTCTTT
-,TRBJ2-1,TRBD2,TRBV6-5,CASSYGGVYNEQFF,TGTGCCAGCAGTTACGGGGGGGTCTACAATGAGCAGTTCTTC